A single sample gave rise to the 24 T cell receptor beta chains below, sequenced in a study of blood T cell repertoires in COVID-19. TCRdb keeps only in-frame clones here, not all; method: immunoSEQ multiplex PCR. The table lists 200,000 to 250,000 clones, around 90% of them singletons. The specimen was peripheral blood. All receptors derive from a man aged 80 or over with acute or convalescent COVID-19.

This clone came up once. The V call is TRBV7-3, the J call TRBJ2-1; 14 nucleotides line up with TRBD2. The CDR3 runs to 16 residues. V was pared by 3 bases and J by 7 bases, with 5 bases of the junction left unmatched. CDR1 and CDR2 from the germline V gene are SGHTA and FQGTGA. The CDR3 coding sequence is TGTGCCAGCAGCTTTAGACTAGCGGGGGGGTCTAATGAGCAGTTCTTC. Translation gives CASSFRLAGGSNEQFF.

The chain links TRBV21-1 to TRBJ1-5; the table gives TRBD1 as D, unverified against the DNA. TRBV21-1 is recorded as a pseudogene. The CDR3 covers 14 residues. CDR3 in amino acids: CASSSDRVDQPQHF. The CDR3 DNA reads TGTGCCAGCAGCAGCGACAGGGTGGATCAGCCCCAGCATTTT.

The rearrangement joins TRBV27 to TRBJ1-1; D might be TRBD1 (5 bases). This CDR3 has 15 amino acids. V was pared by 3 bases and J by 4 bases, with 15 bases between. Per the germline V gene, CDR1 is MNHEY and CDR2 is SMNVEV (reference sequence). CDR3 region: CASSFKGPWITEAFF. CDR3 coding DNA: TGTGCCAGCAGTTTCAAGGGGCCTTGGATCACTGAAGCTTTCTTT.

The gene calls are TRBV5-1 and TRBJ1-1; D remains unclear. The CDR3 extends over 16 amino acids. V lost 2 bases, J lost 0 bases, and 14 bases lay in between. In germline, CDR1 is SGHRS, CDR2 YFSETQ. CDR3 in amino acids: CASSLGRSTMNTEAFF. CDR3 nucleotide sequence: TGCGCCAGCAGCTTAGGCCGTTCTACTATGAACACTGAAGCTTTCTTT.

The chain couples TRBV3-1 (or the pseudogene TRBV3-2) to TRBJ2-1; 13 nucleotides line up with TRBD2. In germline, CDR1 is LGHDT, CDR2 YNNKEL (reference sequence). The length of the CDR3 is 16 residues. J was trimmed by 9 bases and V by 0 bases; bases with no gene match: 5. Here the CDR3 reads CASSQEGLAGPFEQFF. For the CDR3, the DNA is TGTGCCAGCAGCCAAGAGGGACTAGCGGGACCCTTTGAGCAGTTCTTC.

This clone was seen many times. The chain links TRBV15 to TRBJ2-3; 10 bases match TRBD2. The CDR3 length is 17 residues. Looked up from germline, CDR1 is LNHNV and CDR2 is YYDKDF (reference sequence). V trimming: 1 base; J trimming: 2 bases; junction bases outside the gene matches: 6. This chain's CDR3 is CATSRVASGSPTDTQYF. The DNA for the CDR3 is TGTGCCACCAGCAGAGTGGCTAGCGGGAGCCCCACAGATACGCAGTATTTT.

The chain is built from TRBV28 and TRBJ2-2; the D is unclear. Trimming cost V 1 base and J 6 bases, with 12 bases left between them. CDR1 is MDHEN and CDR2 is SYDVKM in the germline V gene. There are 15 residues in the CDR3. The CDR3, as DNA: TGTGCCAGCAGTTTATCCGGAGTCCCCCCCGGGGAGCTGTTTTTT. Its protein product is CASSLSGVPPGELFF.

The chain recombines TRBV2 with TRBJ2-7; D possibly corresponds to TRBD1 (6 bases). CDR1 is SNHLY and CDR2 is FYNNEI in the germline V gene. The CDR3 totals 12 residues. V dropped 6 bases and J dropped 10 bases, with 16 bases sitting between them. The CDR3 DNA reads as TGTGCCAGCAGGTTGGGACGGACAGTTCAGTACTTC. Translating gives CASRLGRTVQYF.

The gene calls are TRBV6-6 and TRBJ2-7; 8 nucleotides align to TRBD1. The V segment lost 7 bases and the J segment 7 bases; nucleotides outside the gene matches: 12. Germline V CDR1 and CDR2: MNHNY, SVGAGI (reference sequence). The CDR3 runs to 14 residues. CDR3 DNA sequence: TGTGCCAGCACCGATGGGGGCAGGGGGCTAGAGCAGTACTTC. Encoded protein: CASTDGGRGLEQYF.

This clone was found a few times. The chain joins TRBV18 to TRBJ2-5; D gene uncertain. This CDR3 is 11 amino acids long. Germline values: CDR1 KGHSH, CDR2 LQKENI. V dropped 4 bases and J dropped 2 bases, with 2 bases sitting between them. CDR3 nucleotide sequence: TGTGCCAGCTCACTACAAGAGACCCAGTACTTC. Protein: CASSLQETQYF.

The chain carries TRBV4-3 and TRBJ1-3, with unresolved D. The CDR3 spans 15 residues. Trimming left V 0 bases short and J 0 bases short, with 6 bases between. Germline V gene lookup returns CDR1 LGHNA and CDR2 YSLEER. The CDR3 loop reads CASSQDRGSGNTIYF. The CDR3 region has the DNA TGCGCCAGCAGCCAAGATCGGGGCTCTGGAAACACCATATATTTT.

This rearrangement joins TRBV7-2 to TRBJ2-3, with D possibly being TRBD1 (5 bases). The V gene's germline CDR1 is SGHTA and CDR2 FQGNSA. The V gene lost 1 base and the J gene lost 1 base, with 12 bases spanning the gap. This CDR3 is 16 amino acids long. Here the CDR3 reads CASSLDAGAGTDTQYF. The CDR3 bases are TGTGCCAGCAGCTTAGATGCTGGGGCGGGCACAGATACGCAGTATTTT.

This chain connects TRBV7-2 to TRBJ2-1; the match to TRBD2 covers 8 bases. The trim removed 3 bases at V and 0 bases at J, leaving 4 bases unmatched. This CDR3 comprises 16 residues. Germline CDR1 is SGHTA and CDR2 is FQGNSA. This CDR3 is CASSFLAGSSYNEQFF. The CDR3 nucleotides are TGTGCCAGCAGCTTTTTAGCGGGAAGCTCCTACAATGAGCAGTTCTTC. Using reference TRBV7-2 and TRBJ2-1 for the parts outside the CDR3, the full variable domain is GAGVSQSPSNKVTEKGKDVELRCDPISGHTALYWYRQSLGQGLEFLIYFQGNSAPDKSGLPSDRFSAERTGGSVSTLTIQRTQQEDSAVYLCASSFLAGSSYNEQFFGPGTRLTVL.

The J gene is TRBJ1-5, the V gene TRBV19, with unresolved D. V was cut by 2 bases and J by 4 bases, with 15 bases left in between. Germline V gene lookup returns CDR1 LNHDA and CDR2 SQIVND (reference sequence). The CDR3 has 16 residues. DNA of the CDR3: TGTGCCAGTAGTATAATTTCTGCGTCCGCTAATCAGCCCCAGCATTTT. It translates to CASSIISASANQPQHF.

V and J are TRBV6-2 or TRBV6-3 and TRBJ2-1; TRBD2 is a possible D gene (7 bases). This CDR3 region has 15 residues. V gave up 2 bases and J gave up 2 bases, with 10 bases separating them. Germline V gene sequence: CDR1 MNHEY, CDR2 SVGEGT. The CDR3 region is CASSYGGGTYNEQFF. The CDR3 DNA reads TGTGCCAGCAGTTACGGGGGGGGCACCTACAATGAGCAGTTCTTC.

This clone was detected once. The chain uses TRBV2 and TRBJ2-5; 15 bases are shared with TRBD2. The J segment lost 5 bases and the V segment lost 8 bases, leaving 9 bases of the junction unmatched. This CDR3 contains 16 residues. Germline CDR1 and CDR2: SNHLY and FYNNEI. The CDR3 reads CASGGLAGGRQETQYF. For the CDR3, the DNA is TGTGCCAGCGGAGGACTAGCGGGGGGGCGGCAGGAGACCCAGTACTTC.

The chain recombines TRBV7-2 with TRBJ1-2; D may be TRBD1 (6 bases). CDR1 is SGHTA, CDR2 FQGNSA, per germline. The V and J ends lost 3 bases and 2 bases respectively, with 13 bases between them. This CDR3 spans 15 amino acids. The CDR3 DNA sequence: TGTGCCAGCAGCTTCGAACTAACAGGGAACTATGGCTACACCTTC. This codes for CASSFELTGNYGYTF.

This clone was counted a single time. This sequence joins TRBV7-2 and TRBJ2-4; 10 nucleotides align to TRBD1. The trim removed 1 base at V and 0 bases at J, leaving 9 bases unmatched. Germline CDR1 and CDR2: SGHTA and FQGNSA. This CDR3 is built from 19 residues. The CDR3 region is CASSLVWGQGSGAKNIQYF. The DNA for the CDR3 is TGTGCCAGCAGCTTAGTATGGGGACAGGGGAGCGGAGCCAAAAACATTCAGTACTTC. The whole variable domain, remainder taken from reference TRBV7-2 and TRBJ2-4, is GAGVSQSPSNKVTEKGKDVELRCDPISGHTALYWYRQSLGQGLEFLIYFQGNSAPDKSGLPSDRFSAERTGGSVSTLTIQRTQQEDSAVYLCASSLVWGQGSGAKNIQYFGAGTRLSVL.

V usage is TRBV12-5 and J usage is TRBJ2-4; 9 bases match TRBD1. Germline V gene data show CDR1 as LGHNT and CDR2 as FRNRAP. Trimming took 5 bases from V and 4 from J; bases not matched to a gene: 9. The CDR3 totals 16 residues. CDR3 protein: CASGPYTGQGKNIQYF. The DNA of the CDR3 is TGTGCTAGTGGTCCGTATACCGGACAGGGGAAAAACATTCAGTACTTC.

This clone was observed a few times. The chain recombines TRBV6-5 with TRBJ2-3, with D perhaps TRBD1 (6 bases). V lost 7 bases and J lost 6, with 8 bases in between. Germline loops: CDR1 MNHEY, CDR2 SVGAGI. The CDR3 spans 11 residues. CDR3 protein: CASNQGDTQYF. The CDR3 region has the DNA TGTGCCAGCAACCAGGGGGATACGCAGTATTTT.

V is TRBV5-1 and J is TRBJ2-2, with TRBD2 as a possible D gene (6 bases). V was shortened by 2 bases and J by 1 base, with 9 bases between the two germline ends. The CDR3 spans 15 residues. CDR1 is SGHRS, CDR2 YFSETQ, per germline. CDR3 region: CASSFGRQNTGELFF. CDR3 DNA sequence: TGCGCCAGCAGCTTTGGGAGGCAGAACACCGGGGAGCTGTTTTTT. Looking up the rest from reference TRBV5-1 and TRBJ2-2 gives the full variable domain: KAGVTQTPRYLIKTRGQQVTLSCSPISGHRSVSWYQQTPGQGLQFLFEYFSETQRNKGNFPGRFSGRQFSNSRSEMNVSTLELGDSALYLCASSFGRQNTGELFFGEGSRLTVL.

V usage is TRBV7-8 and J usage is TRBJ1-2; 7 positions agree with TRBD1. The CDR3 covers 15 residues. After removal of 3 bases from V and 4 bases from J, the junction contained 8 bases not matched to a gene. Germline lookup yields CDR1 SGHVS and CDR2 FQNEAQ. CDR3 in amino acids: CASSFGNTGAYGYTF. Here the CDR3 DNA reads TGTGCCAGCAGCTTTGGGAACACAGGGGCCTATGGCTACACCTTC.

The chain couples TRBV5-4 to TRBJ1-3, with a weak D call TRBD1 (5 bases). CDR3 length equals 14 residues. Per the germline V gene, CDR1 is SGHNT and CDR2 is YYREEE (reference sequence). Trimming left V 3 bases short and J 0 bases short, with 7 bases between. DNA for the CDR3: TGTGCCAGCAGCTCGGACATCTCTGGAAACACCATATATTTT. Amino acids: CASSSDISGNTIYF.

Concerning this clone: At the DNA level, this CDR3 is encoded by other sequences in the same sample as well. The chain links TRBV9 to TRBJ1-1, with D possibly TRBD1 on 5 matching bases. The CDR3 spans 13 residues. CDR1 is SGDLS, CDR2 YYNGEE, per germline. The germline V and J ends were trimmed by 1 base and 3 bases, with 7 bases remaining between them. The CDR3 sequence: CASSVLGDTEAFF. The DNA of the CDR3 is TGTGCCAGCAGCGTATTAGGGGACACTGAAGCTTTCTTT.